Listed below are T cell receptor beta chains from one sample, sequenced in a study of blood T cell repertoires in COVID-19. Libraries were prepared by immunoSEQ multiplex PCR; TCRdb keeps only in-frame clonotypes and omits some of them. The profile shows under 80,000 clones, roughly 91% of them singletons. Sequences were obtained from peripheral blood. Source of these receptors: a man between 65 and 85 years old with active or convalescent COVID-19. Both conserved end residues are part of each CDR3. Fields, in order: clone size, J gene, V gene, D gene, CDR3 DNA, CDR3 protein. The D gene is left open where the match is weak. Not every row has a clone size; where given, it reads once, few, many or a size class.

-,TRBJ1-1,TRBV28,TRBD1,TGTGCCAGCAGTCTGAACAGGGGCACTGAAGCTTTCTTT,CASSLNRGTEAFF
-,TRBJ1-6,TRBV29-1,TRBD1,TGCAGCGCCCGGGCGGACAGGGCGAATTCACCCCTCCACTTT,CSARADRANSPLHF
-,TRBJ2-2,TRBV15,TRBD2,TGTGCCACCAGCAGAGATTCGACTAGCGCGAACACCGGGGAGCTGTTTTTT,CATSRDSTSANTGELFF
-,TRBJ2-7,TRBV7-9,-,TGTGCCAGCAGCTCTACGGACAGCACCTACGAGCAGTACTTC,CASSSTDSTYEQYF
-,TRBJ2-7,TRBV20-1,-,TGCAGTGCTACTCGGGCGGGGGAGCAGTACTTC,CSATRAGEQYF
-,TRBJ2-3,TRBV28,-,TGTGCCAGCAGCCTTGCGGCAGGGGAAGATACGCAGTATTTT,CASSLAAGEDTQYF
-,TRBJ2-1,TRBV13,TRBD1,TGTGCCAGCAGCTTAAGGGACAGGAGTACTACAGGGCAGTTCTTC,CASSLRDRSTTGQFF
-,TRBJ2-3,TRBV19,TRBD1,TGTGCCAGTAGTATTCTGGACAGGAGCACAGATACGCAGTATTTT,CASSILDRSTDTQYF
-,TRBJ2-5,TRBV7-2,TRBD1,TGTGCCAGCAGCTCGCCCTCCGGGACAGGAGGCCAGACCCAGTACTTC,CASSSPSGTGGQTQYF
-,TRBJ2-1,TRBV6-5,-,TGTGCCAGCCAGCCTCACGGGAGAACCTACAATGAGCAGTTCTTC,CASQPHGRTYNEQFF
-,TRBJ2-7,TRBV29-1,TRBD2,TGCAGCGTTGAAGTGGGGACTAGCGGGACAACGCAGTACTTC,CSVEVGTSGTTQYF
once,TRBJ2-1,TRBV28,TRBD2,TGTGCCAGCAGTTTATCTGGCGGGAGATCTGATGAGCAGTTCTTC,CASSLSGGRSDEQFF
-,TRBJ1-4,TRBV3-1/TRBV3-2,-,TGTGCCAGCCAGTATAGGGGTAATGAAAAACTGTTTTTT,CASQYRGNEKLFF
-,TRBJ1-1,TRBV19,TRBD1,TGTGCCAGTAGTGACATACAGACAGGGGGCGCGAAAGCTTTCTTT,CASSDIQTGGAKAFF
-,TRBJ2-7,TRBV28,TRBD1,TGTGCCAGCAGTCCTCGTGGACAGGGGGGGAACGAGCAGTACTTC,CASSPRGQGGNEQYF
-,TRBJ2-1,TRBV7-9,TRBD2,TGTGCCAGCAGCCCGACACTAGCGGGAGTGTTCGAGCAGTTCTTC,CASSPTLAGVFEQFF
few,TRBJ2-3,TRBV10-3,TRBD2,TGTGCCATCAGACAAGCGGGGCTAAGGGCAGATACGCAGTATTTT,CAIRQAGLRADTQYF
-,TRBJ2-7,TRBV18,TRBD2,TGTGCCAGCTCACCAGGTAGCGGGAGAGTGTACGAGCAGTACTTC,CASSPGSGRVYEQYF
-,TRBJ2-5,TRBV4-1,-,TGCGCCAGCAGCCAAGTTGTGTCTCGCCAAGAGACCCAGTACTTC,CASSQVVSRQETQYF
-,TRBJ2-1,TRBV19,-,TGTGCCAGCAAGGAGGATCGGGTTTTGGTCGAGCAGTTCTTC,CASKEDRVLVEQFF
-,TRBJ2-3,TRBV21-1,-,TGTGCCAGCAGCAAGACTAGAAATTCAGATACGCAGTATTTT,CASSKTRNSDTQYF
-,TRBJ1-6,TRBV5-1,-,TGCGCCAGCAGCTTGAGGGCAGGGGATAATTCACCCCTCCACTTT,CASSLRAGDNSPLHF
-,TRBJ1-4,TRBV5-4,-,TGTGCCAGCAGCTTGGGGGGGGAAGGCGTCTTGAAACTGTTTTTT,CASSLGGEGVLKLFF
-,TRBJ2-1,TRBV15,TRBD1,TGTGCCACCAGCAGAGAAGGGGGCATCTCCTACAATGAGCAGTTCTTC,CATSREGGISYNEQFF
-,TRBJ1-4,TRBV21-1,-,TGTGCCAGCAGCAAGGGGTGTACGGGGGGAGTAAAACTGTTTTTT,CASSKGCTGGVKLFF
-,TRBJ2-1,TRBV11-3,TRBD2,TGTGCCAGCAGCCGGGGGGGGCGATCCTACAATGAGCAGTTCTTC,CASSRGGRSYNEQFF
-,TRBJ2-3,TRBV14,TRBD1,TGTGCCAGCAGACAGGGGATCACAGATACGCAGTATTTT,CASRQGITDTQYF
few,TRBJ1-3,TRBV7-9,-,TGTGCCAGCAGCTTACGCGGCTCTGGAAACACCATATATTTT,CASSLRGSGNTIYF
-,TRBJ2-3,TRBV6-9,TRBD2,TGTGCCAGCAGTCACAACCCTGGACTAGCGGAAAGCACAGATACGCAGTATTTT,CASSHNPGLAESTDTQYF
many,TRBJ1-5,TRBV29-1,-,TGCAGCGTTGCAACCGGAGTGAATCAGCCCCAGCATTTT,CSVATGVNQPQHF
-,TRBJ2-3,TRBV5-1,-,TGCGCCAGCAGGGCAGGGAGCACAGATACGCAGTATTTT,CASRAGSTDTQYF
-,TRBJ2-2,TRBV7-9,TRBD2,TGTGCCAGCAGCTTATCCTGGCTAGCGGGGACGAACACCGGGGAGCTGTTTTTT,CASSLSWLAGTNTGELFF
-,TRBJ2-5,TRBV27,TRBD1,TGTGCCAGCAGTGAGGGGACAGGTGGGGAGACCCAGTACTTC,CASSEGTGGETQYF
few,TRBJ2-7,TRBV28,TRBD2,TGTGCCAGCAGTTTCCGACTAGCGATGAGCTCCTACGAGCAGTACTTC,CASSFRLAMSSYEQYF
-,TRBJ2-5,TRBV5-5,-,TGTGCCAGCAGCTTGCGGCAGCGGGAGACCCAGTACTTC,CASSLRQRETQYF
-,TRBJ1-3,TRBV18,-,TGTGCCAGCTCAACCTCGGGAGCGGGCTCTGGAAACACCATATATTTT,CASSTSGAGSGNTIYF
-,TRBJ2-1,TRBV18,TRBD2,TGTGCCAGCTCACCAATTGCGGGTGGCGGGAGTGATTACAATGAGCAGTTCTTC,CASSPIAGGGSDYNEQFF
-,TRBJ1-3,TRBV6-5,-,TGTGCCAGCAGGAGGACGGGAGATGGTGGAAACACCATATATTTT,CASRRTGDGGNTIYF
-,TRBJ1-1,TRBV6-2/TRBV6-3,TRBD1,TGTGCCAGCAGTTACTCGGACAGGACTGAAGCTTTCTTT,CASSYSDRTEAFF
-,TRBJ1-6,TRBV18,TRBD1,TGTGCCAGCTCACTGGGGACAGGGGACTCACCCCTCCACTTT,CASSLGTGDSPLHF
-,TRBJ2-7,TRBV5-4,TRBD2,TGTGCCAGCAGCTTGGGGGGACTAGCGGGAGGTTGGAACGAGCAGTACTTC,CASSLGGLAGGWNEQYF
once,TRBJ1-2,TRBV12-3/TRBV12-4,TRBD1,TGTGCCAGCAGTCCAACAGGGGGCCGGGGCTACACCTTC,CASSPTGGRGYTF
-,TRBJ1-2,TRBV7-2,-,TGTGCCAGCAGCGTGAATTGGAGTGGCTACACCTTC,CASSVNWSGYTF
-,TRBJ1-1,TRBV30,-,TGTGCCTGGAGTACTAACGATGGAAAAGCTTTCTTT,CAWSTNDGKAFF
-,TRBJ2-7,TRBV10-1,-,TGCGCCAGCCCCCCCCTCCAGGGGATGAACTACGAGCAGTACTTC,CASPPLQGMNYEQYF
-,TRBJ2-5,TRBV7-2,TRBD2,TGTGCCAGCAGGGAGTCGGGCGGGAGAAGGGAGACCCAGTACTTC,CASRESGGRRETQYF
-,TRBJ2-1,TRBV28,TRBD1,TGTGCCAGCAGTTCTCACAGGGGTCTCCAGCAGTTCTTC,CASSSHRGLQQFF
-,TRBJ1-2,TRBV2,-,TGTGCCAGCAGTCAAACAGGGTCTCGGTATGGCTACACCTTC,CASSQTGSRYGYTF
-,TRBJ2-7,TRBV19,-,TGTGCCAGTAGTATAGCGGGGGAAACCTACGAGCAGTACTTC,CASSIAGETYEQYF
-,TRBJ1-2,TRBV29-1,TRBD1,TGCAGCGTTTCCGGGACAGCCACTAACTATGGCTACACCTTC,CSVSGTATNYGYTF
-,TRBJ2-3,TRBV10-3,-,TGTGCCATCAGTCCCCAAGGTGGCAGGGGTTCAGATACGCAGTATTTT,CAISPQGGRGSDTQYF
once,TRBJ2-7,TRBV27,TRBD1,TGTGCCAGCAGTTCTTCCGGGACAGGGGGCTACGAGCAGTACTTC,CASSSSGTGGYEQYF
-,TRBJ1-1,TRBV28,-,TGTGCCAGCAGCGGCCCCCTCAGGGACACTGAAGCTTTCTTT,CASSGPLRDTEAFF
-,TRBJ2-6,TRBV10-3,-,TGTGCCATCAATCCCGGGAACTCTGGGGCCAACGTCCTGACTTTC,CAINPGNSGANVLTF
-,TRBJ2-1,TRBV7-3,TRBD2,TGTGCCAGCAGCGAGACTAGCGGCGCTTACAATGAGCAGTTCTTC,CASSETSGAYNEQFF
-,TRBJ2-5,TRBV9,TRBD2,TGTGCCAGCAGCCCCGGGACTAGCGGGAGGGAGACCCAGTACTTC,CASSPGTSGRETQYF
-,TRBJ2-1,TRBV5-4,TRBD2,TGTGCCAGCAGCCCGGGACTAGCGGCCTACAATGAGCAGTTCTTC,CASSPGLAAYNEQFF
-,TRBJ2-3,TRBV21-1,-,TGTGCCAGCAGCAAAGGGGAGGGGGAGGATCTGACAGATACGCAGTATTTT,CASSKGEGEDLTDTQYF
-,TRBJ1-5,TRBV28,-,TGTGCCAGCAATACTCTCAGACAGGCTATAGGTAGCAATCAGCCCCAGCATTTT,CASNTLRQAIGSNQPQHF